The 5 T cell receptor beta chains listed next were all sequenced from one sample in a study of blood T cell repertoires in COVID-19. Measured with immunoSEQ multiplex PCR; TCRdb has only the in-frame clones, and not every one. The sample contains over 200,000 clones, roughly 87% of which appear only once. Sequencing used peripheral blood. Source of these receptors: a man aged 35 to 55 with active or convalescent COVID-19.

The V call is TRBV28, the J call TRBJ1-1; D ambiguous. This CDR3 comprises 14 residues. The V gene lost 2 bases and the J gene lost 4 bases, with 11 bases spanning the gap. CDR1 MDHEN and CDR2 SYDVKM come from the germline V gene. CDR3 nucleotide sequence: TGTGCCAGCAGTTTAATAGGACGGGGCACTGAAGCTTTCTTT. It translates to CASSLIGRGTEAFF.

The chain combines TRBV27 with TRBJ2-1; D perhaps matches TRBD1 (6 bases). There are 12 residues in the CDR3. CDR1 is MNHEY, CDR2 SMNVEV, per germline (reference sequence). V lost 4 bases, J lost 10 bases, and 11 bases lay in between. CDR3 sequence: CASSSNRVEQFF. The CDR3 bases are TGTGCCAGCAGTTCCAACAGGGTCGAGCAGTTCTTC.

The chain uses TRBV5-1 and TRBJ2-3; TRBD2 matches 10 bases. Germline V gives CDR1 SGHRS, CDR2 YFSETQ. After removal of 1 base from V and 5 bases from J, the junction contained 7 bases not matched to a gene. The CDR3 totals 16 residues. CDR3 nucleotide sequence: TGCGCCAGCAGCTTGTCGCTAGCGGGAGTTGGAGATACGCAGTATTTT. Translating gives CASSLSLAGVGDTQYF.

This chain connects TRBV27 to TRBJ2-1; TRBD2 matches 10 bases. This CDR3 is 14 amino acids long. Germline V lookup: CDR1 MNHEY, CDR2 SMNVEV (reference sequence). In DNA, the CDR3 is TGTGCGATAGCCCAGCGGGGGGGAGGTACTGAGCAGTTCTTC. It codes for CAIAQRGGGTEQFF.

This clone was recorded once. The rearrangement uses TRBV13 and TRBJ2-1, with 14 positions matching TRBD2. V gave up 6 bases and J gave up 12 bases; unmatched junction bases: 10. Germline loops: CDR1 PRHDT, CDR2 FYEKMQ (reference sequence). The CDR3 runs to 15 residues. The DNA for the CDR3 is TGTGCCAGCAGGACCTCGGGACTAGCGGGAGAACGGCAGTTCTTC. It translates to CASRTSGLAGERQFF.